This TCR beta chain was found in a study of shared T cell receptors in the human thymus. This CDR3 contains 15 residues. The germline V gene has CDR1 SNHLY and CDR2 FYNNEI. V lost 6 bases to trimming and J lost 3 bases; unmatched junction nucleotides: 7. TCRdb's copy holds only in-frame clones and misses some; the assay was immunoSEQ multiplex PCR. The sample has hundreds of thousands of clones; about four fifths are singletons. The same specimen was also included in a second study, on human thymus T cells.

This sequence was found in a boy under two years old with a congenital heart defect. What was sequenced was thymocytes. The V call is TRBV2, the J call TRBJ2-7; 11 nucleotides line up with TRBD2. CDR3 in DNA: TGTGCCAGCAGGAATCCGGGACTAGCGGTCTACGAGCAGTACTTC. Protein: CASRNPGLAVYEQYF.